These 30 T cell receptor beta chains originate from one sample sequenced in a study of T cells in Graves' hyperthyroidism and ophthalmopathy. RNA transcripts yielded amplified TCR beta CDR3 regions. First-round RT-PCR targeting the TCR CDR3 was performed with the HTBI primer set. MiXCR, applied by TCRdb to the multiplex PCR reads, yields one record per CDR3 protein. The sample records hundreds of thousands of distinct CDR3 sequences, roughly 14% being singletons. The material sequenced was blood. These receptors were obtained from a man younger than 35 with Graves' ophthalmopathy.

This clonotype was observed many times. The chain links TRBV7-8 to TRBJ2-5; maybe TRBD2 (5 bases). The CDR3 has 14 amino acids. Trimming pared 7 bases from V and 3 bases from J, leaving 15 bases between. Germline CDR1 is SGHVS and CDR2 is FQNEAQ. This chain's CDR3 is CASNPGTVKETQYF. In DNA, the CDR3 is TGTGCCAGCAACCCGGGAACAGTCAAAGAGACCCAGTACTTC.

This clonotype was seen repeatedly, ten times or more. The V gene is TRBV2, the J gene TRBJ1-1; D remains ambiguous. The germline V gene encodes CDR1 SNHLY and CDR2 FYNNEI. The CDR3 has 11 amino acids. Trimming removed 8 bases from V and 1 base from J, with 5 bases in between. Here the CDR3 DNA reads TGTGCCAGCCTCGAGAACACTGAAGCTTTCTTT. Protein sequence: CASLENTEAFF.

This clonotype was seen just once. The V and J genes are TRBV12-3 or TRBV12-4 and TRBJ2-1; a possible D gene is TRBD1 (6 bases). The CDR3 has 14 amino acids. The ends were cut back, 4 bases at V and 4 bases at J, with 11 bases in the middle. The CDR3 protein is CASSSRTEYNEQFF. DNA of the CDR3: TGTGCCAGCAGTTCCCGGACAGAATACAATGAGCAGTTCTTC.

In its sample, this clonotype was seen many times. This chain links TRBV7-8 with TRBJ2-7; the D is unclear. Trimming pared 3 bases from V and 0 bases from J, leaving 6 bases between. Looked up from germline, CDR1 is SGHVS and CDR2 is FQNEAQ. This CDR3 is built from 13 residues. CDR3 DNA: TGTGCCAGCAGCTTGGCAGACTCCTACGAGCAGTACTTC. It translates to CASSLADSYEQYF.

At least ten counts were recorded for this clonotype. V gene TRBV12-3 or TRBV12-4 combines with J gene TRBJ1-2; D ambiguous. V was shortened by 6 bases and J by 4 bases, with 18 bases between the two germline ends. This CDR3 has 15 residues. CDR3 amino acids: CASSGDGSAGYGYTF. In DNA, the CDR3 is TGTGCCAGCAGCGGAGATGGCTCGGCGGGCTATGGCTACACCTTC.

The chain joins TRBV6-1 to TRBJ2-4, with D perhaps matching TRBD1 (6 bases). The CDR3 sequence is 12 residues long. The V end was cut by 9 bases, the J end by 1 base, with 7 bases between. Germline V gives CDR1 MNHNS, CDR2 SASEGT. The CDR3 sequence: CARRGAKNIQYF. In DNA form, the CDR3 reads TGTGCCAGAAGGGGGGCCAAAAACATTCAGTACTTC.

This clonotype was counted ten times or more. V and J are TRBV29-1 and TRBJ2-1, with D perhaps given as TRBD1 or TRBD2 (5 bases each). Trimming took off 8 bases at V and 4 bases at J, with 21 bases between the two ends. The CDR3 totals 15 residues. Germline-derived CDR1 and CDR2 are SQVTM and ANQGSEA. As DNA, the CDR3 is TGCAGCCTTAGTGTCGGGGCTCAGACTTACAATGAGCAGTTCTTC. The encoded protein is CSLSVGAQTYNEQFF.

J is TRBJ2-5 and V is TRBV19, with 8 bases matching TRBD1. This CDR3 spans 15 amino acids. V was clipped by 1 base and J by 4 bases; unmatched bases: 5. Germline V lookup: CDR1 LNHDA, CDR2 SQIVND (reference sequence). The CDR3 spells CASSIGTGSGETQYF. CDR3 sequence (DNA): TGTGCCAGTAGTATAGGGACAGGGTCGGGAGAGACCCAGTACTTC.

At least ten counts were recorded for this clonotype. The chain uses TRBV7-8 and TRBJ1-5; a possible D gene is TRBD1 (5 bases). In germline, CDR1 is SGHVS, CDR2 FQNEAQ. Trimming cost V 5 bases and J 6 bases, with 17 bases left between them. The CDR3 totals 15 residues. CDR3 nucleotides: TGTGCCAGCAGCCTGATGCAGGGTAACGGTCAGCCCCAGCATTTT. The encoded protein is CASSLMQGNGQPQHF.

This clonotype was observed at least ten times. The rearrangement joins TRBV7-8 to TRBJ2-5; TRBD2 might be the D (6 bases). Germline V gene data show CDR1 as SGHVS and CDR2 as FQNEAQ. CDR3 length equals 13 residues. Trimming removed 5 bases at V and 0 bases at J, with 7 bases between. In DNA form, the CDR3 reads TGTGCCAGCAGCCGGACTAACCAAGAGACCCAGTACTTC. This translates into CASSRTNQETQYF.

This clonotype was recorded a few times. V gene TRBV6-5 combines with J gene TRBJ2-3; D is possibly TRBD1 (5 bases). The CDR3 spans 16 residues. Trimming pared 5 bases from V and 0 bases from J, leaving 15 bases between. Germline assignment: CDR1 MNHEY and CDR2 SVGAGI. The CDR3 loop is CASSPGHFRSTDTQYF. CDR3 DNA: TGTGCCAGCAGTCCCGGACACTTTCGAAGCACAGATACGCAGTATTTT.

This clonotype was counted ten times or more. The chain joins TRBV5-1 to TRBJ2-3; possibly TRBD1 or TRBD2 for D (6 bases each). The germline CDR1 and CDR2 sequences are SGHRS and YFSETQ. V was trimmed by 1 base and J by 5 bases, leaving 17 bases between them. This CDR3 contains 16 residues. The CDR3 is CASSLKGGSGLDTQYF. As DNA, the CDR3 is TGCGCCAGCAGCTTGAAGGGGGGTTCCGGTTTAGATACGCAGTATTTT.

The table lists this clonotype with a few counts. The rearrangement links TRBV7-2 to TRBJ2-1; 14 bases line up with TRBD2. This CDR3 has 19 amino acids. The V and J ends lost 3 bases and 9 bases, in that order; junction bases with no gene match: 16. Germline loops: CDR1 SGHTA, CDR2 FQGNSA. CDR3 DNA: TGTGCCAGCAGCTTCGGACTAGCGGGGGGCCCTGGCCGCGATGGTGAGCAGTTCTTC. As protein: CASSFGLAGGPGRDGEQFF. Filled out from reference TRBV7-2 and TRBJ2-1, the complete variable domain reads GAGVSQSPSNKVTEKGKDVELRCDPISGHTALYWYRQSLGQGLEFLIYFQGNSAPDKSGLPSDRFSAERTGGSVSTLTIQRTQQEDSAVYLCASSFGLAGGPGRDGEQFFGPGTRLTVL.

V is TRBV29-1 and J is TRBJ1-5; D is uncertain. From germline, CDR1 is SQVTM and CDR2 ANQGSEA. The ends were cut back, 3 bases at V and 2 bases at J, with 8 bases in the middle. There are 13 residues in the CDR3. The chain's CDR3 is CSVDVGGNQPQHF. The CDR3 nucleotides read TGCAGCGTTGACGTGGGTGGCAATCAGCCCCAGCATTTT. The complete variable domain, with remaining parts taken from reference TRBV29-1 and TRBJ1-5, reads SAVISQKPSRDICQRGTSLTIQCQVDSQVTMMFWYRQQPGQSLTLIATANQGSEATYESGFVIDKFPISRPNLTFSTLTVSNMSPEDSSIYLCSVDVGGNQPQHFGDGTRLSIL.

In this sample, this clonotype turned up many times. This sequence joins TRBV12-3 or TRBV12-4 and TRBJ1-6; D ambiguous. With 6 bases removed from V and 0 bases from J, the gap between germline ends came to 9 bases. This CDR3 contains 15 residues. Here the CDR3 DNA reads TGTGCCAGCAGCCCTATTAGCTCCTATAATTCACCCCTCCACTTT. Amino acid sequence: CASSPISSYNSPLHF.

This chain links TRBV3-1 with TRBJ2-3; 9 positions match TRBD2. Trimming removed 3 bases from V and 4 bases from J; junction bases left unmatched: 8. This CDR3 is built from 16 residues. CDR1 is LGHDT and CDR2 is YNNKEL in the germline V gene (reference sequence). CDR3 nucleotides: TGTGCCAGCAGCCAGATAGCGGGGGCCTTGGCAGATACGCAGTATTTT. Translated: CASSQIAGALADTQYF.

In its sample, this clonotype was seen many times. The gene calls are TRBV6-1 and TRBJ2-1, with TRBD1 as a possible D gene (6 bases). Trimming removed 7 bases at V and 1 base at J, with 17 bases between. Germline CDR1 and CDR2: MNHNS and SASEGT. The CDR3 covers 16 residues. Here the CDR3 DNA reads TGTGCCAGCAACCGGAGAGGGGGTAAATCCTACAATGAGCAGTTCTTC. Protein sequence: CASNRRGGKSYNEQFF.

The rearrangement links TRBV12-3 or TRBV12-4 to TRBJ2-1; D perhaps matches TRBD1 (5 bases). The germline V and J ends were trimmed by 1 base and 5 bases, with 6 bases remaining between them. The CDR3 covers 13 residues. The CDR3 is CASSLGQHNEQFF. In DNA form, the CDR3 reads TGTGCCAGCAGTTTAGGACAGCACAATGAGCAGTTCTTC.

The table lists this clonotype with many counts. The chain recombines TRBV27 with TRBJ1-4, with D unresolved. The CDR3 is 14 residues long. CDR1 MNHEY and CDR2 SMNVEV come from the germline V gene (reference sequence). V gave up 8 bases and J gave up 7 bases, with 17 bases separating them. Here the CDR3 reads CASRSEGSPEKLFF. CDR3 DNA: TGTGCCAGCCGATCAGAGGGTTCTCCTGAAAAACTGTTTTTT.

This clonotype appeared a single time. This may be a read error, as it is one base from a much larger clone. The rearrangement uses TRBV12-3 or TRBV12-4 and TRBJ2-2; 12 nucleotides line up with TRBD2. J gave up 5 bases and V 4 bases, and 5 bases lay outside the gene matches. This CDR3 has 16 amino acids. The CDR3 DNA sequence: TGTGCCAGCAGTTCTTGGGGACTAGCGGGTACCGGGGAGCTGTTTTTT. The encoded protein is CASSSWGLAGTGELFF.

This clonotype was counted at least ten times. The V gene is TRBV12-3 or TRBV12-4, the J gene TRBJ2-7; TRBD1 matches 9 bases. The CDR3 consists of 13 residues. V lost 7 bases, J lost 2 bases, and 3 bases stayed unmatched. The CDR3 protein is CASIRTGAYEQYF. The CDR3 DNA follows: TGTGCCAGCATAAGGACAGGGGCCTACGAGCAGTACTTC.

There are many counts of this clonotype. The CDR3 DNA sequence: TGTGCCAGCAGCTTAGTGGGGCTCTCCGAGCAGTACTTC. This sequence encodes CASSLVGLSEQYF. This sequence joins TRBV11-2 and TRBJ2-7; tentative D call: TRBD1 (5 bases). This CDR3 has 13 amino acids. Trimming cost V 1 base and J 6 bases, with 10 bases left between them. The germline CDR1 and CDR2 sequences are SGHAT and FQNNGV.

This clonotype was seen ten or more times. The V and J genes are TRBV30 and TRBJ1-1; D not certain. Germline CDR1 is GTSNPN and CDR2 is SVGIG (reference sequence). Trimming stripped 4 bases from V and 5 bases from J, with 8 bases between. The CDR3 covers 11 residues. CDR3 amino acids: CAWKEGTEAFF. The CDR3 DNA reads as TGTGCCTGGAAGGAGGGTACTGAAGCTTTCTTT. The full variable domain, in which reference TRBV30 and TRBJ1-1 provide the parts outside the CDR3, is SQTIHQWPATLVQPVGSPLSLECTVEGTSNPNLYWYRQAAGRGLQLLFYSVGIGQISSEVPQNLSASRPQDRQFILSSKKLLLSDSGFYLCAWKEGTEAFFGQGTRLTVV.

V and J are TRBV6-5 and TRBJ1-2; D is perhaps TRBD1 (6 bases). The length of the CDR3 is 15 residues. Trimming stripped 2 bases from V and 5 bases from J, with 15 bases between. Germline-derived CDR1 and CDR2 are MNHEY and SVGAGI. The DNA of the CDR3 is TGTGCCAGCAGTTACGGTCCAGGGGAAATGTATGGCTACACCTTC. As protein: CASSYGPGEMYGYTF.

The chain has TRBV24-1 and TRBJ2-3; no reliable D call. Germline V gene sequence: CDR1 KGHDR, CDR2 SFDVKD. The CDR3 has 12 residues. The V gene lost 9 bases and the J gene lost 6 bases, with 12 bases spanning the gap. The CDR3 here is CATSTPADTQYF. CDR3 DNA: TGTGCCACCTCCACCCCCGCGGATACGCAGTATTTT.

This clonotype was observed at least ten times. V and J are TRBV7-8 and TRBJ1-1; D remains ambiguous. CDR3 size: 13 residues. Trimming took 7 bases from V and 5 from J, leaving 14 bases between them. Germline V gives CDR1 SGHVS, CDR2 FQNEAQ. The DNA for the CDR3 is TGTGCCAGCACCCACCCGCTAATTACTGAAGCTTTCTTT. It specifies CASTHPLITEAFF.

At least ten counts were recorded for this clonotype. The chain uses TRBV6-1 and TRBJ1-1; TRBD1 aligns across 12 bases. Trimming took 6 bases from V and 2 from J; bases not matched to a gene: 4. The CDR3 has 15 residues. CDR1 is MNHNS, CDR2 SASEGT, per germline. As DNA, the CDR3 is TGTGCCAGCAGCCCGGGACAGGGGGCAAACACTGAAGCTTTCTTT. This sequence encodes CASSPGQGANTEAFF.

This clonotype was observed at least ten times. The chain carries TRBV10-3 and TRBJ2-7; tentatively, D is TRBD2 (6 bases). Germline V lookup: CDR1 ENHRY, CDR2 SYGVKD. The CDR3 is made up of 15 amino acids. Trimming shortened V by 4 bases and J by 2 bases, and 15 bases separated the two germline ends. The CDR3 sequence: CAISGGGTAAYEQYF. The CDR3 DNA is TGTGCCATCAGTGGTGGAGGGACTGCAGCCTACGAGCAGTACTTC.

This clonotype was observed many times. The chain couples TRBV4-1 to TRBJ2-5; the D gene is possibly TRBD2 (6 bases). Trimming removed 0 bases at V and 5 bases at J, with 10 bases between. Germline CDR1 and CDR2: MGHRA and YSYEKL. The CDR3 is made up of 14 amino acids. This CDR3 is CASSQDRGEETQYF. CDR3 bases: TGCGCCAGCAGCCAAGATCGCGGGGAGGAGACCCAGTACTTC.

This clonotype occurred a few times. This rearrangement joins TRBV10-1 to TRBJ2-1; D ambiguous. Per the germline V gene, CDR1 is WNHNN and CDR2 is SYGVQD (reference sequence). The V gene lost 10 bases and the J gene lost 13 bases, with 29 bases spanning the gap. The CDR3 runs to 15 residues. The CDR3 DNA reads as TGCGCCACCCCCGATTATCTACATACAATGAGTATACAGTTCTTC. Encoded protein: CATPDYLHTMSIQFF.